These 6 T cell receptor beta chains were all obtained from the same sample, sequenced in a study of blood T cell repertoires in COVID-19. Data came from immunoSEQ multiplex PCR; TCRdb stores just in-frame clones and leaves some out. The sample shows 200,000 or so clones, roughly 90% of them seen only once. The sequenced sample was PBMCs or T cells enriched from blood (not recorded which). The receptors were sampled from a woman in her 40s with acute COVID-19.

This clone was seen only a few times. The chain employs TRBV10-1 and TRBJ1-1; a possible D gene is TRBD1 (5 bases). The CDR3 is 15 amino acids. Germline V gene data show CDR1 as WNHNN and CDR2 as SYGVQD (reference sequence). Trimming shortened V by 7 bases and J by 4 bases, and 19 bases separated the two germline ends. Here the CDR3 reads CASTPTGGLITEAFF. The DNA of the CDR3 is TGCGCCAGCACTCCCACCGGGGGGTTGATCACTGAAGCTTTCTTT.

Only a few counts were recorded for this clone. The V and J genes are TRBV4-1 and TRBJ2-3, with TRBD2 identical over 12 bases. V was clipped by 1 base and J by 5 bases; unmatched bases: 4. The CDR3 spans 16 residues. Germline-derived CDR1 and CDR2 are MGHRA and YSYEKL. This CDR3 is CASSQVLAGGRDTQYF. The CDR3 nucleotides read TGCGCCAGCAGCCAAGTTCTAGCGGGGGGGCGAGATACGCAGTATTTT.

In DNA form, the CDR3 reads TGTGCCTGGAGTGCCGCGACTATAGGTCGCATGAACACTGAAGCTTTCTTT. Amino acids: CAWSAATIGRMNTEAFF. The chain combines TRBV30 with TRBJ1-1, with D unclear. The CDR3 loop spans 17 amino acids. Trimming removed 1 base from V and 0 bases from J, with 18 bases in between. Germline values: CDR1 GTSNPN, CDR2 SVGIG (reference sequence).

The chain has TRBV27 and TRBJ2-3; D possibly corresponds to TRBD2 (6 bases). V was cut by 2 bases and J by 1 base, with 10 bases left in between. Germline loops: CDR1 MNHEY, CDR2 SMNVEV (reference sequence). This CDR3 comprises 15 residues. CDR3 nucleotides: TGTGCCAGCAGTTTAGCGGGGCTCCGCACAGATACGCAGTATTTT. This codes for CASSLAGLRTDTQYF.

The V call is TRBV2, the J call TRBJ2-1; D might be TRBD2 (5 bases). The CDR3 runs to 13 residues. Trimming removed 6 bases from V and 3 bases from J, with 9 bases in between. CDR1 and CDR2 (germline): SNHLY, FYNNEI. The CDR3 is CASSGENYNEQFF. In nucleotides, the CDR3 is TGTGCCAGCAGCGGGGAGAACTACAATGAGCAGTTCTTC. The variable domain in full, with the rest retrieved from reference TRBV2 and TRBJ2-1, is EPEVTQTPSHQVTQMGQEVILRCVPISNHLYFYWYRQILGQKVEFLVSFYNNEISEKSEIFDDQFSVERPDGSNFTLKIRSTKLEDSAMYFCASSGENYNEQFFGPGTRLTVL.

J is TRBJ1-4 and V is TRBV10-1, with 8 bases aligning to TRBD1. The junction had 2 bases not matched to a gene; V was cut back by 5 bases and J by 3 bases. The germline CDR1 and CDR2 sequences are WNHNN and SYGVQD (reference sequence). This CDR3 is built from 14 residues. The CDR3 DNA reads TGCGCCAGCAGTTCGGACAGGGCTAATGAAAAACTGTTTTTT. It translates to CASSSDRANEKLFF.